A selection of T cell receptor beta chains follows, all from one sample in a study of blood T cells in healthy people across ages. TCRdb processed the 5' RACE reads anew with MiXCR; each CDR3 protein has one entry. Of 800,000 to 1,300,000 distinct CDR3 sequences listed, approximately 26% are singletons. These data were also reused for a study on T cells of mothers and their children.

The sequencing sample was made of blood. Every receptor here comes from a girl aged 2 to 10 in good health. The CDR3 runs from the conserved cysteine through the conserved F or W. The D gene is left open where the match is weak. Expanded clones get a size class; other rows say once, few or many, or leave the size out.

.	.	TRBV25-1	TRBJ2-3	TGTGCCAGCAGTGAACGAGGGTGGATCGGCACAGATACGCAGTATTTT	CASSERGWIGTDTQYF
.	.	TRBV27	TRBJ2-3	TGTGCCAGCAGTCCGATACGCGGTACGCAGTATTTT	CASSPIRGTQYF
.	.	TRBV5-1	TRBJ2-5	TGCGCCAGCAGCTTGGCTGAGCAAAGGACCCAGTACTTC	CASSLAEQRTQYF
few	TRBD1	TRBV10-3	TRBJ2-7	TGTGCCATCAGTCCTTGGGGACAGGCTGACTACGAGCAGTACTTC	CAISPWGQADYEQYF
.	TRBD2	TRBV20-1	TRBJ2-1	TGCAGTGCTAGACCCCTAAGCGGGGTATACAATGAGCAGTTCTTC	CSARPLSGVYNEQFF
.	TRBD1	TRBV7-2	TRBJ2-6	TGTGCCAGCAGAGAACCCTCGGGACAGGGGGCGCTAGGGGCCAACGTCCTGACTTTC	CASREPSGQGALGANVLTF
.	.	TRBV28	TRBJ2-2	TGTGCCAGCAGTTTACACGCGAACACCGGGGAGCTGTTCTTT	CASSLHANTGELFF
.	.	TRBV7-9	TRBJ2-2	TGTGCCAGCAGCAAGACCACGGGACACCCTCCCGGGGAGCTGTTTTTT	CASSKTTGHPPGELFF
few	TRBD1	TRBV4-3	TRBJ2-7	TGCGCCAGCAGCCAAGACCGGGACAGCCGATCCTACGAGCAGTACTTC	CASSQDRDSRSYEQYF
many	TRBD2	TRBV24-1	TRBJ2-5	TGTGCCACCAGTGACCCCTTAGCGGGGGGGCAAGAGACCCAGTACTTC	CATSDPLAGGQETQYF
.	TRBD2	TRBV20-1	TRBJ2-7	TGCAGTGCTTGTGTAGCGGGGCCCATATACGAGCAGTACTTC	CSACVAGPIYEQYF
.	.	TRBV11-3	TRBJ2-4	TGTGCCAGCAGCTCGCCATGGCTACCGCGTATTCAGTACTTC	CASSSPWLPRIQYF
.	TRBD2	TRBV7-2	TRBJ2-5	TGTGCCAGCAGCTTCGGGACTAGCGGGAAAGAGACCCAGTACTTC	CASSFGTSGKETQYF
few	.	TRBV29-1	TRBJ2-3	TGCAGCGTTGAAGTTCACAGCACAGATACGCAGTATTTT	CSVEVHSTDTQYF
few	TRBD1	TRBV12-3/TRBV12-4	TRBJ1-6	TGTGCCAGCAGTCTCTCCCCGGACAGGGAGTTGGATTTT	CASSLSPDRELDF
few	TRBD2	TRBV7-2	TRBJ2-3	TGTGCCAGCACCACCGGGGGGAGAAGGACAGATACGCAGTATTTT	CASTTGGRRTDTQYF
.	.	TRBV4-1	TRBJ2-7	TGCGCCAGCAGCCATCCCGGGAGCGACGAGCAGTACTTC	CASSHPGSDEQYF
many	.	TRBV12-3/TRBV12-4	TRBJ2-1	TGTGCCAGCAGCCTTGGCGTGACAGAGCAGTTCTTC	CASSLGVTEQFF
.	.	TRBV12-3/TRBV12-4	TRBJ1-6	TGTGCCAGCAGTTTAGGGGACACGGTCGGATCACCCCTCCACTTT	CASSLGDTVGSPLHF
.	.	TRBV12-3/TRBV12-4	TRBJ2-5	TGTGCCAGCGGGACGGCGACCCAGTACTTC	CASGTATQYF
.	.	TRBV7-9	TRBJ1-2	TGTGCCAGCAGCTCCCGGGACGCACCTTATGGCTACACCTTC	CASSSRDAPYGYTF
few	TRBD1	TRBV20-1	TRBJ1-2	TGCAGTGCTAGGGACAGGGGGCAGTATGGCTACACCTTC	CSARDRGQYGYTF
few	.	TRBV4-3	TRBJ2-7	TGCGCCAGCAGCTCCTTAGAGGGGGGCTCCTCCTACGAGCAGTACTTC	CASSSLEGGSSYEQYF
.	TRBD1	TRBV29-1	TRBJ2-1	TGCAGCGTTGAAGATCTTCGGGATCTGGGCTCCAAGGGGACAGTCAATGAGCAGTTCTTC	CSVEDLRDLGSKGTVNEQFF
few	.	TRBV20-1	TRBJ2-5	TGCAGTGCTCCAACTAGCTACAGTTTCGAGACCCAGTACTTC	CSAPTSYSFETQYF
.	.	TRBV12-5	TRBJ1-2	TGTGCTAGTGGTTTGGGCTCAGGGGCCTCAGAAGATGGCTACACCTTC	CASGLGSGASEDGYTF
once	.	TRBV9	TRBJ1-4	TGTGCCAGCAGCACGACACAGGGCCGGAATGAAAAACTGTTTTTT	CASSTTQGRNEKLFF
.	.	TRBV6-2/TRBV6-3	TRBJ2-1	TGTGCCAGCAGTTACGTAGGGGTGTCCTACAATGAGCAGTTCTTC	CASSYVGVSYNEQFF
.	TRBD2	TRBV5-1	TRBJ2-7	TGCGCCAGCAGCTTGGGACTAGCGGGGGCCCGAAAACCCTACGAGCAGTACTTC	CASSLGLAGARKPYEQYF
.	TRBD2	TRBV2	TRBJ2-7	TGTGCCAGCAGAGCCGGGACTAGCGGCGTCGAGCAGTACTTC	CASRAGTSGVEQYF
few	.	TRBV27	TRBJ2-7	TGTGCCAGCAGTTTACAGGGGAATCCCTACGAGCAGTACTTC	CASSLQGNPYEQYF
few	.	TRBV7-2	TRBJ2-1	TGTGCCAGCAGCCCAGACGTAGGGTCCTACAATGAGCAGTTCTTC	CASSPDVGSYNEQFF
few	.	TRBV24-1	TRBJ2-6	TGTGCCACCAGTGATTTTAAAGTTCGAACAGGGGCCAACGTCCTGACTTTC	CATSDFKVRTGANVLTF
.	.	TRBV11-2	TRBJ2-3	TGTGCCAGCAGCTTAGTGGGAACAGGGAGTCCCACAGATACGCAGTATTTT	CASSLVGTGSPTDTQYF
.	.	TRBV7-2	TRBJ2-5	TGTGCCAGCAGCTTAGACGCGCCGCAAGAGACCCAGTACTTC	CASSLDAPQETQYF
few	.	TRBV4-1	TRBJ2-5	TGCGCCAGCAGCCGTTTGACAGGCCGGGAGACCCAGTACTTC	CASSRLTGRETQYF
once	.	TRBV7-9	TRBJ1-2	TGTGCCAGCAGCGCAGGGGACCGCGCTGAGGATGGCTACACCTTC	CASSAGDRAEDGYTF
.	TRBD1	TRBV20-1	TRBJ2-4	TGCACGGCTAACCTACAGGGGGGAGCCAAAAACATTCAGTACTTC	CTANLQGGAKNIQYF
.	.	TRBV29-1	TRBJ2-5	TGCGGCGTTGACCAGCAAGAGACCCAGTACTTC	CGVDQQETQYF
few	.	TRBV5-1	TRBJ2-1	TGCGCCAGCAGCTTGGATATGACTTCCTACAATGAGCAGTTCTTC	CASSLDMTSYNEQFF
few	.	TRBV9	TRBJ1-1	TGTGCCAGCAGCGTATGGTGGGATACTGAAGCTTCCTTT	CASSVWWDTEASF
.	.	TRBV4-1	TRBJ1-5	TGCGCCAGCAGCCAAGATCTCGGACACAGACAGCCCCAGCATTTT	CASSQDLGHRQPQHF
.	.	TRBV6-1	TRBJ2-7	TGTGCCAGCAACGGCCTGGGTGACGAGCAGTACTTC	CASNGLGDEQYF
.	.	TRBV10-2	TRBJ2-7	TGCGCCAGCAATCCCTTCGGTACCTACGAGCAGTACTTC	CASNPFGTYEQYF
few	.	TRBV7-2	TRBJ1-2	TGTGCCAGCAGCTTTGCAGAGGGGGATTATGGCTACACCTTC	CASSFAEGDYGYTF
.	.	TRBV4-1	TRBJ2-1	TGCGCCAGCAGCCAAGATGTGGAGAATGAGCAGTTCTTC	CASSQDVENEQFF
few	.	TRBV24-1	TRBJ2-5	TGTGCCACCAGTGATTTGGAGGGCAAAGAGACCCAGTACTTC	CATSDLEGKETQYF
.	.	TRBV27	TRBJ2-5	TGTGCCGGCAACCCGACAGGGATGGGAGGGCAGACCCAGTACTTC	CAGNPTGMGGQTQYF
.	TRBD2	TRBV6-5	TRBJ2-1	TGTGCCAGCAGGAGGGGACTAGCGGGGGGAGGTGAGCAGTTCTTC	CASRRGLAGGGEQFF
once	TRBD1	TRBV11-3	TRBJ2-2	TGTGCCAGCAGCTGGACGGGACAGGGTTTCTCCGGGGAGCTGTTTTTT	CASSWTGQGFSGELFF
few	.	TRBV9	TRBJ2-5	TGTGCCAGCAGCGCCGGGACCACGGGGGAGACCCAGTACTTC	CASSAGTTGETQYF
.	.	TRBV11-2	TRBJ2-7	TGTGCCAGCAGTATTTACTCCTACGAGCAGTACTTC	CASSIYSYEQYF
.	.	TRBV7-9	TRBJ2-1	TGTGCCAGCAGCATGACTATCTCCTACAATGAGCAGTTCTTC	CASSMTISYNEQFF
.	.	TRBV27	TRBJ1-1	TGTGCCAGCAGTTTTGGTACGCCGAACACTGAAGCTTTCTTT	CASSFGTPNTEAFF
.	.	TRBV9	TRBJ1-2	TGTGCCAGCAGCCCTCGGACAGAGAGTTACTATGGCTACACCTTC	CASSPRTESYYGYTF
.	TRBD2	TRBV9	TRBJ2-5	TGTGCCAGCAGCTGGAGCGGGAGTGAGACCCAGTACTTC	CASSWSGSETQYF
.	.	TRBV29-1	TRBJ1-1	TGCAGCGTTGAAACCGGGGGAGGGGGCACTGAAGCTTTCTTT	CSVETGGGGTEAFF
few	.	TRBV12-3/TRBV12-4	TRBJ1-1	TGTGCCAGCAGCCTGACGGCCGAGAACACTGAAGCTTTCTTT	CASSLTAENTEAFF